This note documents a single TCR beta chain sequence. Its antigen is currently unknown. Patients having uncontrolled infection, another autoimmune disease, pregnancy or lactation were not included. The entry originates in a study of T cells in Graves' hyperthyroidism and ophthalmopathy. Study-level findings and limits: The blood repertoire included most of the expanded thyroid clonotypes above 0.001. Patients with ophthalmopathy were separated from those with stable hyperthyroidism by a 13 V-J model.

CDR1 and CDR2 (germline): LNHDA, SQIVND (reference sequence). The CDR3 totals 14 residues. The V end was cut by 3 bases, the J end by 1 base, with 9 bases between. Amplification of TCR beta CDR3 regions was performed using RNA transcripts as template. The study used the HTBI primer set for a first-round RT-PCR of the TCR CDR3. TCRdb called the multiplex PCR reads again in MiXCR, with one record for every CDR3 protein. The sample comprises roughly 500,000 distinct CDR3 sequences, approximately 44% of which are singletons, and under 20% rests with the top ten. The clonotype was recovered from an adult woman with Graves' disease, either hyperthyroidism or ophthalmopathy (not recorded which). Sequencing used peripheral blood or thyroid tissue (not recorded which). V usage is TRBV19 and J usage is TRBJ1-1, with D unresolved. The CDR3 DNA reads as TGTGCCAGTAGTATCCTAGTTAAGAACACTGAAGCTTTCTTT. Its protein product is CASSILVKNTEAFF.